This TCR beta chain is drawn from a study of immune evolution from preneoplasia to lung adenocarcinoma. As for the study in general: HLA loss of heterozygosity: about 7% AIS, roughly 15% MIA, roughly 30% ADC, none AAH.

This table comes from immunoSEQ multiplex PCR, and its TCRdb copy is limited to in-frame clones, with some not included. The sample lists some 5,000 clones; 76% were seen once. CDR1 MGHRA and CDR2 YSYEKL come from the germline V gene. V gave up 0 bases and J gave up 5 bases; unmatched junction bases: 3. This CDR3 region has 15 residues. Remarks on this clone: Its matching antigen is unknown.

General observations from the study: Normal lung had highest clonality; later lesions appeared denser, more diverse.

Sequencing was performed on FFPE minimally invasive lung adenocarcinoma tissue. V and J are TRBV4-1 and TRBJ2-7, with 11 nucleotides matching TRBD2. This receptor was taken from a person between 65 and 79 years old with lung adenocarcinoma. The CDR3 loop reads CASSQDSGRGDEQYF. DNA for the CDR3: TGCGCCAGCAGCCAAGATAGCGGGAGGGGGGACGAGCAGTACTTC.